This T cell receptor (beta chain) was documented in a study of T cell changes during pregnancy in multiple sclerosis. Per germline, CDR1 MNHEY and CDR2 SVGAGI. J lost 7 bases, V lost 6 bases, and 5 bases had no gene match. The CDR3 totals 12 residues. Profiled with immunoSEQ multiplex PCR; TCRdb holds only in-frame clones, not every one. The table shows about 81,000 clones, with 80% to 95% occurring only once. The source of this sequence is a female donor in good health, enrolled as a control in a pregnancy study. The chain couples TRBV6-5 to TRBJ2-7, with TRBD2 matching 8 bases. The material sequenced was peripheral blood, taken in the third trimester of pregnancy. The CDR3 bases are TGTGCCAGCAGGAGCACTAGCGGAGAGCAGTACTTC. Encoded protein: CASRSTSGEQYF.